The rows below give T cell receptor beta chains drawn from one sample of a study of Ad26.COV2.S vaccination and SARS-CoV-2 variants. Using immunoSEQ multiplex PCR, the repertoire was profiled, and TCRdb retains in-frame clones only, with some absent. The table records some 340,000 clones, around four fifths of them present only once. Sequencing used peripheral blood, obtained in a trial of Ad26.COV2.S vaccine versus placebo. Source of these receptors: a person aged 18-65 years who received the Ad26.COV2.S COVID-19 vaccine or a placebo. Each CDR3 is given with its conserved first and last residue. D genes are given only for firm matches. For some rows the clone size is stated as once, few or many, or as a class when expanded; others skip it.

>TRBJ1-3|.|.|TRBV7-9
TGTGCCAGCAGCTCCGACACCCGCTCTGGAAACACCATATATTTT
CASSSDTRSGNTIYF
>TRBJ2-2|.|.|TRBV7-7
TGTGCCAGCAGCGTTCCTGATGGGACCGGGGAGCTGTTTTTT
CASSVPDGTGELFF
>TRBJ1-2|.|TRBD1|TRBV25-1
TGTGCCAGCCACGGGACAGGCTATGGCTACACCTTC
CASHGTGYGYTF
>TRBJ1-3|.|.|TRBV28
TGTGCCAGCAGTTGGGGGCGAGAGTCTGGAAACACCATATATTTT
CASSWGRESGNTIYF
>TRBJ2-2|.|TRBD2|TRBV27
TGTGCCAGCAGTTTGAGCGGGGGCCGGAACACCGGGGAGCTGTTTTTT
CASSLSGGRNTGELFF
>TRBJ2-5|.|.|TRBV3-1/TRBV3-2
TGTGCCAGCAGCCATTACAGGGATCACGAGACCCAGTACTTC
CASSHYRDHETQYF
>TRBJ1-4|.|.|TRBV20-1
TGCAGTGCTAGTGCGACTAGCGGGATTAATGAAAAACTGTTTTTT
CSASATSGINEKLFF
>TRBJ2-2|.|.|TRBV29-1
TGCAGCCTTAGGGCGAACACCGGGGAGCTGTTTTTT
CSLRANTGELFF
>TRBJ1-2|few|TRBD1|TRBV5-1
TGCGCCAGCAGCTCCGGGACAGGGAGAGTCTACACCTTC
CASSSGTGRVYTF
>TRBJ1-4|.|.|TRBV2
TGTGCCAGCAAGATGATACGGTACACCACTAATGAAAAACTGTTTTTT
CASKMIRYTTNEKLFF
>TRBJ1-2|.|.|TRBV7-6
TGTGCCAGCAGCTCGGGACTCCCGGGTAACTATGGCTACACCTTC
CASSSGLPGNYGYTF
>TRBJ2-1|once|TRBD1|TRBV7-2
TGTGCCAGCAGCTTAGAAGGGGGCCCTATAGAGAATGAGCAGTTCTTC
CASSLEGGPIENEQFF
>TRBJ2-5|.|.|TRBV10-3
TGTGCCATCAGAAATGGAGGGGGCCAAGAGACCCAGTACTTC
CAIRNGGGQETQYF
>TRBJ2-2|.|.|TRBV7-9
TGTGCCAGCAGCTTAAACACCATGAACACCGGGGAGCTGTTTTTT
CASSLNTMNTGELFF
>TRBJ1-6|.|.|TRBV7-9
TGTGCCAGCAGCTTTGGCAGAAGTAATTCACCCCTCCACTTT
CASSFGRSNSPLHF